The 27 T cell receptor beta chains given below trace back to one sample, sequenced in a study of early T cells in non-severe SARS-CoV-2 infection. A single record per CDR3 protein comes from TCRdb applying MiXCR to the 5' RACE reads. The sample consists of tens of thousands of distinct CDR3 sequences, about 4.4% of them appearing once. The sample consisted of whole blood. These TCRs come from an adult who was a healthcare worker with PCR-confirmed SARS-CoV-2 infection or an uninfected control (not recorded which).

This clonotype has at least ten counts. V gene TRBV25-1 combines with J gene TRBJ2-2; no reliable D call. This CDR3 comprises 14 residues. CDR1 MGHDK and CDR2 SYGVNS come from the germline V gene. Trimming cost V 7 bases and J 1 base, with 10 bases left between them. Here the CDR3 reads CASTRSMNTGELFF. As DNA, the CDR3 is TGTGCCAGCACGCGGAGCATGAACACCGGGGAGCTGTTTTTT.

The chain links TRBV28 to TRBJ1-2; D possibly corresponds to TRBD1 (6 bases). V was pared by 2 bases and J by 7 bases, with 14 bases between. The germline V gene encodes CDR1 MDHEN and CDR2 SYDVKM. The CDR3 extends over 14 amino acids. Here the CDR3 reads CASSLVNRALGYTF. The CDR3 DNA is TGTGCCAGCAGTTTAGTGAACAGGGCGCTTGGCTACACCTTC.

This clonotype was observed at least ten times. The V call is TRBV11-2, the J call TRBJ2-1; no reliable D call. The V gene's germline CDR1 is SGHAT and CDR2 FQNNGV. This CDR3 is 12 amino acids long. V lost 2 bases to trimming and J lost 8 bases, with 7 bases between them. CDR3 nucleotides: TGTGCCAGCAGCTTAAACTATGATGAGCAGTTCTTC. Translated: CASSLNYDEQFF.

Many counts were recorded for this clonotype. This sequence joins TRBV5-6 and TRBJ2-7; D is perhaps TRBD1 or TRBD2 (5 bases each). Deletions cut 3 bases from V and 4 bases from J, with 11 bases between. CDR1 and CDR2 from the germline V gene are SGHDT and YYEEEE. The CDR3 is 13 amino acids. The CDR3 bases are TGTGCCAGCAGCTCCCGGGACCGGTACGAGCAGTACTTC. It specifies CASSSRDRYEQYF.

This clonotype was seen only a few times. This chain uses TRBV30 with TRBJ1-2, with D possibly TRBD1 on 5 matching bases. Per germline, CDR1 GTSNPN and CDR2 SVGIG (reference sequence). This CDR3 has 15 amino acids. V shed 6 bases and J shed 7 bases, with 24 bases lying between them. The CDR3 loop reads CACVGRGKRLFGYTF. The CDR3 DNA follows: TGTGCCTGTGTTGGAAGGGGAAAGCGGTTGTTTGGCTACACCTTC. Full variable domain (remainder filled in from reference TRBV30 and TRBJ1-2): SQTIHQWPATLVQPVGSPLSLECTVEGTSNPNLYWYRQAAGRGLQLLFYSVGIGQISSEVPQNLSASRPQDRQFILSSKKLLLSDSGFYLCACVGRGKRLFGYTFGSGTRLTVV.

V and J are TRBV30 and TRBJ1-6; D ambiguous. This CDR3 is 13 amino acids long. V lost 1 base, J lost 9 bases, and 10 bases lay in between. In germline, CDR1 is GTSNPN, CDR2 SVGIG (reference sequence). The CDR3 sequence is CAWSGKGGSPLHF. Written as DNA, the CDR3 is TGTGCCTGGAGTGGCAAGGGCGGTTCACCCCTCCACTTT.

This clonotype was picked up a small number of times. The chain joins TRBV5-1 to TRBJ2-1; 11 positions agree with TRBD2. Trimming cost V 3 bases and J 0 bases; bases outside gene matches: 2. Per germline, CDR1 SGHRS and CDR2 YFSETQ. The CDR3 is 16 amino acids. CDR3 coding DNA: TGCGCCAGCAGCTCAACTAGCGGGAGCTCCTACAATGAGCAGTTCTTC. It yields the protein CASSSTSGSSYNEQFF.

In its sample, this clonotype was seen many times. The rearrangement uses TRBV24-1 and TRBJ2-3, with a tentative D call TRBD2 (6 bases). The V end was cut by 5 bases, the J end by 2 bases, with 13 bases between. The CDR3 is made up of 15 amino acids. Per germline, CDR1 KGHDR and CDR2 SFDVKD. The DNA for the CDR3 is TGTGCCACCAGTGGTGGTAGCGGCTTCACAGATACGCAGTATTTT. Its translation: CATSGGSGFTDTQYF.

This clonotype came up many times. The CDR3 protein is CASSLRVEYGYTF. CDR3 coding DNA: TGTGCCAGCAGCTTACGCGTTGAATATGGCTACACCTTC. This rearrangement joins TRBV11-1 to TRBJ1-2; D unclear. There are 13 residues in the CDR3. V was pared by 2 bases and J by 5 bases, with 9 bases between. CDR1 is SGHAT and CDR2 is FQDESV in the germline V gene (reference sequence).

This clonotype came up many times. The chain is built from TRBV5-1 and TRBJ2-1; the D gene is possibly TRBD2 (6 bases). This CDR3 contains 14 residues. Germline CDR1 reads SGHRS; CDR2 reads YFSETQ. Trimming stripped 2 bases from V and 6 bases from J, with 12 bases between. CDR3: CASSLPGLGNEQFF. As DNA, the CDR3 is TGCGCCAGCAGCTTACCGGGACTTGGCAATGAGCAGTTCTTC.

This clonotype has only a few counts. V gene TRBV6-2 or TRBV6-3 combines with J gene TRBJ2-7; TRBD2 might be the D (6 bases). V was clipped by 0 bases and J by 3 bases, with 12 bases between them. Germline-derived CDR1 and CDR2 are MNHEY and SVGEGT. This CDR3 has 15 residues. The CDR3 DNA reads TGTGCCAGCAGTTACTCGCCCGGGACTCACTACGAGCAGTACTTC. Its protein product is CASSYSPGTHYEQYF.

There are many counts of this clonotype. The chain has TRBV19 and TRBJ2-7, with D possibly matching TRBD1 (6 bases). Trimming took 9 bases from V and 0 from J, leaving 12 bases between them. There are 13 residues in the CDR3. From germline, CDR1 is LNHDA and CDR2 SQIVND (reference sequence). DNA of the CDR3: TGTGCCAGCGGGACACCCCCCTCCTACGAGCAGTACTTC. This sequence encodes CASGTPPSYEQYF.

The J gene is TRBJ2-7, the V gene TRBV13; 10 nucleotides align to TRBD2. Germline assignment: CDR1 PRHDT and CDR2 FYEKMQ (reference sequence). The CDR3 has 15 residues. Germline trimming cut 0 bases from V and 3 bases from J; bases unmatched to any gene: 2. Written as DNA, the CDR3 is TGTGCCAGCAGCTTAGGGCTAGCGGGAGTCTACGAGCAGTACTTC. It is translated as CASSLGLAGVYEQYF. Based on the CDR3 plus reference TRBV13 and TRBJ2-7, the full variable domain is AAGVIQSPRHLIKEKRETATLKCYPIPRHDTVYWYQQGPGQDPQFLISFYEKMQSDKGSIPDRFSAQQFSDYHSELNMSSLELGDSALYFCASSLGLAGVYEQYFGPGTRLTVT.

This clonotype was observed at least ten times. The rearrangement uses TRBV11-2 and TRBJ2-1; D remains ambiguous. Germline V gene sequence: CDR1 SGHAT, CDR2 FQNNGV. V shed 5 bases and J shed 5 bases, with 13 bases lying between them. The length of the CDR3 is 14 residues. The CDR3 sequence is CASSPSPGHNEQFF. The CDR3 nucleotides read TGTGCCAGCAGCCCCTCCCCTGGCCACAATGAGCAGTTCTTC.

This chain connects TRBV4-1 to TRBJ1-4; tentatively, D is TRBD1 (6 bases). The CDR3 totals 15 residues. V lost 3 bases to trimming and J lost 7 bases, with 15 bases between them. The germline V gene has CDR1 MGHRA and CDR2 YSYEKL. CDR3 residues: CASSHGIRGGEKLFF. The DNA of the CDR3 is TGCGCCAGCAGCCACGGCATCAGGGGAGGTGAAAAACTGTTTTTT.

This clonotype was observed many times. The rearrangement uses TRBV12-3 or TRBV12-4 and TRBJ2-5, with a possible D match to TRBD2 (6 bases). Trimming removed 3 bases from V and 5 bases from J, with 13 bases in between. The CDR3 is 14 residues long. DNA of the CDR3: TGTGCCAGCAGTTTGAGACTAGGTGGGGAGACCCAGTACTTC. Its translation: CASSLRLGGETQYF.

In this sample, this clonotype turned up many times. V and J are TRBV27 and TRBJ1-5; D unclear. The ends were cut back, 6 bases at V and 0 bases at J, with 9 bases in the middle. CDR3 length: 14 amino acids. Germline-derived CDR1 and CDR2 are MNHEY and SMNVEV (reference sequence). The CDR3 DNA is TGTGCCAGCAGCCCCCGGGCTAGCAATCAGCCCCAGCATTTT. Amino acid sequence: CASSPRASNQPQHF.

Ten or more counts support this clonotype. This sequence joins TRBV6-6 and TRBJ2-5; D may be TRBD2 (5 bases). V lost 9 bases and J 5 bases, leaving 13 bases between the germline ends. The CDR3 is 12 residues long. Germline values: CDR1 MNHNY, CDR2 SVGAGI (reference sequence). The CDR3 region is CASGRGMETQYF. Here the CDR3 DNA reads TGTGCCAGTGGACGAGGGATGGAGACCCAGTACTTC.

There are many counts of this clonotype. V gene TRBV29-1 combines with J gene TRBJ2-1, with D possibly being TRBD1 (6 bases). There are 13 residues in the CDR3. Germline loops: CDR1 SQVTM, CDR2 ANQGSEA. Trimming took 4 bases from V and 8 from J, leaving 15 bases between them. CDR3 residues: CSVGRGGGDEQFF. The CDR3 coding sequence is TGCAGCGTTGGTCGAGGGGGTGGAGATGAGCAGTTCTTC.

V and J are TRBV20-1 and TRBJ2-7, with D perhaps TRBD2 (5 bases). The CDR3 extends over 13 amino acids. Germline lookup yields CDR1 DFQATT and CDR2 SNEGSKA (reference sequence). Trimming removed 5 bases from V and 0 bases from J, with 11 bases in between. The CDR3 coding sequence is TGCAGTGCTTTAGCGAAGGTCTCCTACGAGCAGTACTTC. Translated: CSALAKVSYEQYF.

The rearrangement joins TRBV7-6 to TRBJ1-5, with a weak D call TRBD1 (5 bases). Germline V gives CDR1 SGHVS, CDR2 FNYEAQ. The ends were cut back, 5 bases at V and 1 base at J, with 21 bases in the middle. This CDR3 has 18 amino acids. CDR3 region: CASSLMPPTEGSNQPQHF. DNA for the CDR3: TGTGCCAGCAGCCTTATGCCTCCTACCGAGGGGAGCAATCAGCCCCAGCATTTT.

This clonotype was detected only a few times. This chain uses TRBV12-3 or TRBV12-4 with TRBJ2-6; 7 bases fit TRBD2. CDR3 length: 20 residues. J lost 4 bases, V lost 4 bases, and 19 bases had no gene match. The DNA of the CDR3 is TGTGCCAGCAGTTCCGAAACTTCCACCGCGGGAGATAAGGGGGCCAACGTCCTGACTTTC. This gives the protein CASSSETSTAGDKGANVLTF.

This clonotype has a count of ten or more. The genes are TRBV9 and TRBJ1-2, with 8 positions matching TRBD1. The length of the CDR3 is 17 residues. From germline, CDR1 is SGDLS and CDR2 YYNGEE. The trim removed 4 bases at V and 1 base at J, leaving 12 bases unmatched. The CDR3 bases are TGTGCCAGCAGCCGGACAGGGAGGGACCTAGATAACTATGGCTACACCTTC. Translation gives CASSRTGRDLDNYGYTF.

This clonotype occurred many times. The chain joins TRBV7-9 to TRBJ2-5; 8 bases are shared with TRBD2. After removal of 4 bases from V and 2 bases from J, the junction contained 9 bases not matched to a gene. This CDR3 comprises 16 residues. Germline V CDR1 and CDR2: SEHNR, FQNEAQ (reference sequence). The CDR3 protein is CASSSPSGSPQETQYF. Written as DNA, the CDR3 is TGTGCCAGCAGCTCCCCGAGCGGGAGCCCGCAAGAGACCCAGTACTTC.

This clonotype occurred many times. V and J are TRBV3-1 and TRBJ1-2, with a possible D match to TRBD1 (5 bases). The CDR3 length is 14 residues. Germline values: CDR1 LGHDT, CDR2 YNNKEL (reference sequence). V lost 0 bases, J lost 5 bases, and 10 bases lay in between. CDR3 bases: TGTGCCAGCAGCCAAGATTGGGGCGGTTATGGCTACACCTTC. Its translation: CASSQDWGGYGYTF.

Many counts were recorded for this clonotype. This chain joins TRBV20-1 and TRBJ1-1; D is unclear. This CDR3 is 12 amino acids long. V lost 6 bases and J lost 1, with 9 bases in between. Germline assignment: CDR1 DFQATT and CDR2 SNEGSKA (reference sequence). For the CDR3, the DNA is TGCAGTGCCCGTACGGGGAACACTGAAGCTTTCTTT. This codes for CSARTGNTEAFF.

The V and J genes are TRBV6-1 and TRBJ1-1; D not certain. V was clipped by 7 bases and J by 6 bases, with 15 bases between them. This CDR3 comprises 13 residues. CDR1 and CDR2 from the germline V gene are MNHNS and SASEGT. CDR3 residues: CASTIQDGAEAFF. The CDR3 DNA reads TGTGCCAGCACTATCCAGGACGGCGCTGAAGCTTTCTTT.